Presented here are 7 T cell receptor beta chains from one specimen sequenced in a study of control samples from healthy donors and cancer patients. TCRdb's copy holds only in-frame clones and misses some; the assay was immunoSEQ multiplex PCR. The data contain 98,000 or so clones, about 79% of them singletons. Sequencing was performed on blood. These receptors came from a woman younger than 45 in good health.

This clone has more than one count but fewer than ten. The rearrangement joins TRBV7-2 to TRBJ2-5, with 11 bases aligning to TRBD2. J was trimmed by 5 bases and V by 5 bases; bases with no gene match: 1. In germline, CDR1 is SGHTA, CDR2 FQGNSA. This CDR3 comprises 13 residues. The CDR3 nucleotides read TGTGCCAGCAGCCCTAGCGGGGGGGAGACCCAGTACTTC. Encoded protein: CASSPSGGETQYF.

The genes are TRBV10-3 and TRBJ2-1; TRBD1 matches at 7 bases. The CDR3 runs to 15 residues. Germline loops: CDR1 ENHRY, CDR2 SYGVKD. Trimming at V came to 6 bases and at J to 4 bases, leaving 9 bases not matched to a gene. CDR3 bases: TGTGCCATCAGCAGATCCGGGACAGATTACAATGAGCAGTTCTTC. Its protein is CAISRSGTDYNEQFF.

This sequence joins TRBV24-1 and TRBJ1-3; 10 bases are shared with TRBD1. The germline V gene has CDR1 KGHDR and CDR2 SFDVKD. The CDR3 consists of 17 residues. With V trimmed by 2 bases and J by 2 bases, 5 bases remained unmatched. In nucleotides, the CDR3 is TGTGCCACCAGTGATTCCACCGGGACAGGGGCTGGAAACACCATATATTTT. Protein sequence: CATSDSTGTGAGNTIYF.

CDR3 sequence (DNA): TGTGCCAGCAGCCCACACGCCGGGACAGGGGCCAACGTCCTGACTTTC. This encodes CASSPHAGTGANVLTF. This chain links TRBV9 with TRBJ2-6; TRBD1 is a possible D gene (6 bases). Per the germline V gene, CDR1 is SGDLS and CDR2 is YYNGEE. This CDR3 is built from 16 residues. The V end was cut by 4 bases, the J end by 4 bases, with 15 bases between.

The chain links TRBV2 to TRBJ1-4, with D unresolved. The CDR3 is made up of 14 amino acids. Germline values: CDR1 SNHLY, CDR2 FYNNEI. V was clipped by 7 bases and J by 3 bases, with 12 bases between them. The CDR3 nucleotides read TGTGCCAGCAAGCCAATCGGGGCTAATGAAAAACTGTTTTTT. Translation gives CASKPIGANEKLFF.

This chain uses TRBV3-1 (or the pseudogene TRBV3-2) with TRBJ1-1; no definite D call. Trimming took 5 bases from V and 6 from J, leaving 13 bases between them. Germline CDR1 reads LGHDT; CDR2 reads YNNKEL (reference sequence). The CDR3 has 13 residues. DNA for the CDR3: TGTGCCAGCAGCTCGACCTATACCTCTGAAGCTTTCTTT. Its protein product is CASSSTYTSEAFF.

The sample holds a few counts of this clone. J is TRBJ1-6 and V is TRBV10-3, with a tentative D call TRBD1 (5 bases). CDR3 length: 13 residues. Trimming removed 10 bases from V and 7 bases from J, with 14 bases in between. Germline V CDR1 and CDR2: ENHRY, SYGVKD. The DNA for the CDR3 is TGTGCCACCCACCCGACAGACAATTCACCCCTCCACTTT. Its translation: CATHPTDNSPLHF.